This entry features one T cell receptor beta chain sequence. Its antigen is unidentified. V was clipped by 4 bases and J by 0 bases, with 11 bases between them. The length of the CDR3 is 15 residues. Germline CDR1 and CDR2: SEHNR and FQNEAQ (reference sequence). Assay used: immunoSEQ multiplex PCR; TCRdb lists only in-frame clones, some missing. The sample records 20,000 to 25,000 clones, 70% to 90% being singletons. The data were taken from a study of OX40 agonist ivuxolimab in advanced cancers. About the study: Having had anti-PD-1, anti-PD-L1 or anti-CTLA-4 therapy before was allowed, and approximately 40% had some. Partial responses were observed in three patients, of whom one had hepatocellular carcinoma and two had cutaneous melanoma. Study-level findings and limits: On average, CD8+ T cells showed a greater number of expanded clones than CD4+.

V gene TRBV7-9 combines with J gene TRBJ2-3; maybe TRBD2 (5 bases). Here the sequenced sample was CD4+ or CD8+ T cells sorted from blood, taken in a trial of the OX40 agonist ivuxolimab. This TCR came from an adult with an advanced solid tumor such as melanoma, head and neck, liver or kidney cancer. The CDR3 spells CASSSPGVSTDTQYF. CDR3 sequence (DNA): TGTGCCAGCAGCTCCCCCGGGGTTAGCACAGATACGCAGTATTTT. Together with reference TRBV7-9 and TRBJ2-3, the CDR3 gives the full variable domain: DTGVSQNPRHKITKRGQNVTFRCDPISEHNRLYWYRQTLGQGPEFLTYFQNEAQLEKSRLLSDRFSAERPKGSFSTLEIQRTEQGDSAMYLCASSSPGVSTDTQYFGPGTRLTVL.